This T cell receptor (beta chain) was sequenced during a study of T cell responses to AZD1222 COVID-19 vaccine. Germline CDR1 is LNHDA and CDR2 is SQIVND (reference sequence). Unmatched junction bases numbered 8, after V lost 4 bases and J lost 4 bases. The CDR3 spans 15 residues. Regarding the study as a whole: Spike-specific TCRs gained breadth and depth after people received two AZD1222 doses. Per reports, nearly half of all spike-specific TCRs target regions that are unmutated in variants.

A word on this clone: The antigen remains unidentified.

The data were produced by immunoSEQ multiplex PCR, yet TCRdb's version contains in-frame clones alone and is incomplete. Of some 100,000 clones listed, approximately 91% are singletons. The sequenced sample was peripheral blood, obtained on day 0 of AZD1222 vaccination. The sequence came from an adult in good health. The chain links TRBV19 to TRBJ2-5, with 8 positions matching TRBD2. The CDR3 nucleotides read TGTGCCAGTAGTAATCGTCGCGGGGGGTCAGAGACCCAGTACTTC. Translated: CASSNRRGGSETQYF.